One sample yielded the 32 T cell receptor beta chains listed below, sequenced in a study of T cells in women clearing cervical HPV infection. TCRdb's copy holds only in-frame clones and misses some; the assay was immunoSEQ multiplex PCR. Here the sample table reports 20,000 to 25,000 clones. The sequencing input was blood buffy coat. These receptors were taken from a woman aged 18-70 years with a cervical HPV16 infection that either progressed to CIN3+ or cleared (not recorded which).

Note on this clone: The read halts 3 residues ahead of the CDR3 end, with the missing end drawn from the germline J gene. V usage is TRBV5-6 and J usage is TRBJ1-6; maybe TRBD1 (6 bases). Trimming removed 2 bases from V and 9 bases from J, with 12 bases in between. CDR1 and CDR2 (germline): SGHDT, YYEEEE. The CDR3 has 14 amino acids. The covered CDR3 bases are TGTGCCAGCAGCTTTTGGACAGCAAGTTCACCC. It codes for CASSFWTASSP. The full-length CDR3 reads as CASSFWTASSPLHF.

Of note for this clone: The read ends 3 residues before the CDR3 terminus; that terminus is restored from the germline J gene. This chain uses TRBV30 with TRBJ1-2; D is uncertain. This CDR3 comprises 14 residues. Germline assignment: CDR1 GTSNPN and CDR2 SVGIG (reference sequence). V lost 4 bases to trimming and J lost 4 bases, with 16 bases between them. CDR3 amino acids: CAWKRQISGYGYTF. The covered CDR3 bases are TGTGCCTGGAAAAGGCAAATCAGCGGCTATGGC. The variable domain in full, with the rest retrieved from reference TRBV30 and TRBJ1-2, is SQTIHQWPATLVQPVGSPLSLECTVEGTSNPNLYWYRQAAGRGLQLLFYSVGIGQISSEVPQNLSASRPQDRQFILSSKKLLLSDSGFYLCAWKRQISGYGYTFGSGTRLTVV.

Turning to this clone: The read gets to within 3 residues of the CDR3 end, and the germline J gene fills in the rest. V and J are TRBV19 and TRBJ1-2, with D hard to call. Germline CDR1 and CDR2: LNHDA and SQIVND (reference sequence). V was pared by 4 bases and J by 1 base, with 7 bases between. The CDR3 has 13 residues. CDR3 DNA, as far as it was read: TGTGCCAGTAGTAACAGTCATAACTATGGC. This codes for CASSNSHNYG. The entire CDR3 sequence reads CASSNSHNYGYTF.

Details on this clone: The DNA ends 3 residues before the CDR3 does, and the rest of the CDR3 is filled in from the germline J gene. V and J are TRBV6-2 or TRBV6-3 and TRBJ1-1; no definite D call. The V gene's germline CDR1 is MNHEY and CDR2 SVGEGT. The CDR3 runs 13 residues. The part of the CDR3 DNA that was read is TGTGCCAGCAGCCTCCGGCGGTCCGGGGAA. This codes for CASSLRRSGE. The whole CDR3 region reads CASSLRRSGEAFF.

Remarks on this clone: The CDR3 is cut off 3 residues early in the read; its end comes from the germline J gene. This chain connects TRBV10-3 to TRBJ1-4, with 7 bases fitting TRBD1. V was pared by 2 bases and J by 8 bases, with 8 bases of the junction left unmatched. CDR1 is ENHRY, CDR2 SYGVKD, per germline. The CDR3 consists of 15 residues. CDR3 region: CAISETDREGEKLFF. The DNA read from the CDR3 is TGTGCCATCAGTGAGACCGACAGGGAGGGAGAAAAA.

A remark on this clone: The read gets to within 3 residues of the CDR3 end, and the germline J gene fills in the rest. This chain uses TRBV11-2 with TRBJ1-3; D perhaps matches TRBD1 (5 bases). CDR1 and CDR2 from the germline V gene are SGHAT and FQNNGV. The V and J ends lost 10 bases and 6 bases respectively, with 13 bases between them. The CDR3 runs 12 residues. CDR3 region: CATTGPENTIYF. CDR3 DNA, as far as it was read: TGTGCCACCACAGGACCGGAAAACACC.

Points on this clone: The read ends 3 residues before the CDR3 terminus; that terminus is restored from the germline J gene. The J gene is TRBJ1-2, the V gene TRBV5-6; TRBD1 might be the D (5 bases). Germline CDR1 reads SGHDT; CDR2 reads YYEEEE. The CDR3 spans 12 residues. This CDR3 reads CASSRPGEGYTF. The sequenced part of the CDR3 DNA is TGTGCCAGCAGCCGGCCGGGGGAGGGC.

Of note for this clone: The CDR3 end falls 3 residues outside the read, so it is completed with the germline J gene. The chain couples TRBV20-1 to TRBJ2-2, with TRBD2 identical over 8 bases. The CDR3 has 16 residues. In germline, CDR1 is DFQATT, CDR2 SNEGSKA (reference sequence). Losses at the gene ends were 0 bases for V and 5 bases for J; bases not matched to a gene: 8. The DNA read from the CDR3 is TGCAGTGCTAGAGATCACGGGAGGGCGGGGACCGGGGAG. Its translation: CSARDHGRAGTGE. The entire CDR3 reads CSARDHGRAGTGELFF.

On this clone itself: The read terminates 3 residues ahead of where the CDR3 ends, so the germline J gene completes it. The rearrangement uses TRBV30 and TRBJ2-1, with 8 bases aligning to TRBD2. The ends lost 2 bases at V and 3 bases at J; junction bases unmatched: 9. The CDR3 is 16 amino acids. Germline lookup yields CDR1 GTSNPN and CDR2 SVGIG (reference sequence). The DNA read from the CDR3 is TGTGCCTGGAGTTCGGGACTAGGGGCCATCTACAATGAG. This gives the protein CAWSSGLGAIYNE. The whole CDR3 sequence is CAWSSGLGAIYNEQFF. Full variable domain (outside the CDR3, taken from reference TRBV30 and TRBJ2-1): SQTIHQWPATLVQPVGSPLSLECTVEGTSNPNLYWYRQAAGRGLQLLFYSVGIGQISSEVPQNLSASRPQDRQFILSSKKLLLSDSGFYLCAWSSGLGAIYNEQFFGPGTRLTVL.

A remark on this clone: Read data end 3 residues before the CDR3 end; the end is taken from the germline J gene. V gene TRBV7-2 combines with J gene TRBJ2-1, with TRBD2 matching over 10 bases. Germline V lookup: CDR1 SGHTA, CDR2 FQGNSA. V was clipped by 5 bases and J by 3 bases; unmatched bases: 4. The CDR3 is made up of 15 amino acids. The CDR3 bases that were read are TGTGCCAGCAGCCCAGCGGGAGGGAACTACAATGAG. Translating gives CASSPAGGNYNE. The whole CDR3 reads CASSPAGGNYNEQFF.

On this clone itself: Read coverage stops 3 residues before the CDR3 terminus; the germline J gene supplies the remainder. The chain combines TRBV20-1 with TRBJ2-5; maybe TRBD1 (7 bases). Between the trimmed V and J ends, which lost 1 base and 5 bases, there was a span of 17 bases. Germline values: CDR1 DFQATT, CDR2 SNEGSKA (reference sequence). There are 15 residues in the CDR3. Here the CDR3 reads CSARVGGGRWETQYF. CDR3 bases read: TGCAGTGCTAGAGTAGGAGGGGGCCGATGGGAGACC.

In the case of this clone: The CDR3 end lies 3 residues beyond the end of the read and is filled in from the germline J gene. This sequence joins TRBV12-3 or TRBV12-4 and TRBJ2-2; D might be TRBD1 (6 bases). Between the trimmed V and J ends, which lost 4 bases and 5 bases, there was a span of 11 bases. The CDR3 has 14 residues. CDR3 bases read: TGTGCCAGCAGTTGGGACACCTTTACCGGGGAG. Protein: CASSWDTFTGE. The entire CDR3 is CASSWDTFTGELFF.

About this clone: The read terminates 3 residues before the CDR3 end, so the remaining end is supplied by the germline J gene. The chain uses TRBV7-2 and TRBJ2-7, with TRBD1 identical over 7 bases. Per germline, CDR1 SGHTA and CDR2 FQGNSA. The CDR3 runs to 14 residues. J was trimmed by 3 bases and V by 5 bases; bases with no gene match: 7. The CDR3 here is CASSLYRGHYEQYF. Partial CDR3 DNA: TGTGCCAGCAGCCTCTACAGGGGCCACTACGAG.

Regarding this clone: The read terminates 3 residues ahead of where the CDR3 ends, so the germline J gene completes it. The chain joins TRBV19 to TRBJ1-5; weak D call: TRBD1 (6 bases). The CDR3 loop spans 19 amino acids. Germline-derived CDR1 and CDR2 are LNHDA and SQIVND (reference sequence). The V and J ends lost 3 bases and 0 bases respectively, with 21 bases between them. Partial CDR3 DNA: TGTGCCAGTAGTATTAGCGGGGGCCAGACCCAGTATAGCAATCAGCCC. Residues: CASSISGGQTQYSNQP. The complete CDR3 sequence is CASSISGGQTQYSNQPQHF.

The sequenced part of the CDR3 DNA is TGTGCCAGCAGCTTAGCTCGGACTAGCGGGCTCCAAGAGACC. Translating it yields CASSLARTSGLQET. The CDR3 as a whole reads CASSLARTSGLQETQYF. This chain uses TRBV7-6 with TRBJ2-5; the match to TRBD2 covers 11 bases. The read stops 3 residues short of the end of the CDR3; the missing end is completed from the germline J gene. The CDR3 contains 17 residues. The germline V gene encodes CDR1 SGHVS and CDR2 FNYEAQ. V was pared by 0 bases and J by 1 base, with 4 bases of the junction left unmatched.

This clone shows up as medium-sized (0.01 to 0.1%) by frequency. The CDR3 end is not reached by the read, which stops 3 residues before it; the germline J gene fills it in. This chain links TRBV2 with TRBJ1-1; 12 bases agree with TRBD1. Germline CDR1 is SNHLY and CDR2 is FYNNEI. Trimming removed 5 bases from V and 4 bases from J; junction bases left unmatched: 8. There are 16 residues in the CDR3. The DNA read from the CDR3 is TGTGCCAGCAGTCAACTTCGGGGACAGGGGGCCACTGAA. Its translation: CASSQLRGQGATE. The full CDR3 reads CASSQLRGQGATEAFF.

Points on this clone: The read is 3 residues too short to cover the CDR3 end, so that end is filled in from the germline J gene. The chain couples TRBV20-1 to TRBJ2-3, with TRBD2 identical over 13 bases. There are 16 residues in the CDR3. The germline V gene encodes CDR1 DFQATT and CDR2 SNEGSKA (reference sequence). Unmatched junction bases numbered 7, after V lost 2 bases and J lost 5 bases. Partial CDR3 DNA: TGCAGTGCTAGACAGACTAGCGGGGGGCTGAGAGATACG. It codes for CSARQTSGGLRDT. In full, the CDR3 is CSARQTSGGLRDTQYF.

Worth noting for this clone: The CDR3 end is not reached by the read, which stops 3 residues before it; the germline J gene fills it in. The chain recombines TRBV7-6 with TRBJ2-3; tentatively, D is TRBD1 or TRBD2 (6 bases each). This CDR3 is built from 17 residues. CDR1 SGHVS and CDR2 FNYEAQ come from the germline V gene. Trimming stripped 4 bases from V and 6 bases from J, with 23 bases between. The CDR3 bases that were read are TGTGCCAGCAGCTCAGCGGTAGCCAGGGGAGGATCCGATACG. The encoded protein is CASSSAVARGGSDT. In full, the CDR3 is CASSSAVARGGSDTQYF.

About this clone itself: Read data end 3 residues before the CDR3 end; the end is taken from the germline J gene. The chain links TRBV2 to TRBJ2-2; 7 bases are a match to TRBD2. Germline-derived CDR1 and CDR2 are SNHLY and FYNNEI. V shed 6 bases and J 3 bases; nucleotides not matched to a gene: 7. The CDR3 is 15 residues long. The CDR3 bases that were read are TGTGCCAGCAGCGTGACTAGCCGAGACACCGGGGAG. It translates to CASSVTSRDTGE. The whole CDR3 protein is CASSVTSRDTGELFF.

As to this clone: The read terminates 3 residues ahead of where the CDR3 ends, so the germline J gene completes it. The rearrangement joins TRBV10-2 to TRBJ2-7, with D possibly matching TRBD1 (6 bases). Per germline, CDR1 WSHSY and CDR2 SAAADI. Trimming left V 2 bases short and J 0 bases short, with 14 bases between. This CDR3 contains 16 residues. CDR3 DNA, as far as it was read: TGCGCCAGCAGTGAGGGGAGCGGCAGGGGCTCCTACGAG. It encodes CASSEGSGRGSYE. The whole CDR3 sequence is CASSEGSGRGSYEQYF.

Comments on this clone: The CDR3 end is not reached by the read, which stops 3 residues before it; the germline J gene fills it in. The V and J genes are TRBV9 and TRBJ2-3, with 13 bases that match TRBD2. CDR1 SGDLS and CDR2 YYNGEE come from the germline V gene. V gave up 0 bases and J gave up 0 bases; unmatched junction bases: 4. The CDR3 length is 18 residues. The DNA read from the CDR3 is TGTGCCAGCAGCGTAGCGACTAGCGGGGGGCTAAGCACAGATACG. This sequence encodes CASSVATSGGLSTDT. The whole CDR3 protein reads CASSVATSGGLSTDTQYF.

Note on this clone: The read falls 3 residues short of the CDR3 end, and the missing part is taken from the germline J gene. This chain joins TRBV18 and TRBJ2-2, with TRBD1 matching 8 bases. The CDR3 covers 17 residues. V lost 8 bases and J lost 0; bases outside the gene matches: 11. The germline V gene has CDR1 KGHSH and CDR2 LQKENI. Partial CDR3 DNA: TGTGCCAGCACCCCGCCGAGGACAGGGACGAACACCGGGGAG. The encoded protein is CASTPPRTGTNTGE. The entire CDR3 reads CASTPPRTGTNTGELFF.

With regard to this clone: The read terminates 3 residues before the CDR3 end, so the remaining end is supplied by the germline J gene. The rearrangement joins TRBV20-1 to TRBJ2-7; 11 positions agree with TRBD2. Trimming cost V 4 bases and J 3 bases; bases outside gene matches: 8. From germline, CDR1 is DFQATT and CDR2 SNEGSKA (reference sequence). The CDR3 sequence is 15 residues long. CDR3 bases read: TGCAGTGCTATCCCGGGACTAGCGGCACTCTACGAG. This gives the protein CSAIPGLAALYE. The CDR3, in full, reads CSAIPGLAALYEQYF.

On this clone itself: The read falls 3 residues short of the CDR3 end, and the missing part is taken from the germline J gene. This rearrangement joins TRBV20-1 to TRBJ2-6; 8 nucleotides align to TRBD1. The J segment lost 2 bases and the V segment lost 6 bases, leaving 0 bases of the junction unmatched. CDR1 and CDR2 (germline): DFQATT, SNEGSKA (reference sequence). This CDR3 contains 13 residues. The DNA read from the CDR3 is TGCAGTGCACAGGGGGCTGGGGCCAACGTC. Protein product: CSAQGAGANV. The whole CDR3 protein reads CSAQGAGANVLTF.

CDR3 sequence reads: CASLKGTGGDNEQFF. Partial CDR3 DNA: TGTGCCAGCTTAAAGGGGACAGGGGGCGACAATGAG. This chain joins TRBV11-1 and TRBJ2-1, with 12 bases that match TRBD1. From the germline J gene comes the end of the CDR3, since the read stops 3 residues before it. The CDR3 runs 15 residues. J gave up 5 bases and V 8 bases, and 7 bases lay outside the gene matches. Germline V gene sequence: CDR1 SGHAT, CDR2 FQDESV (reference sequence).

As regards this clone: The read halts 3 residues ahead of the CDR3 end, with the missing end drawn from the germline J gene. This chain links TRBV7-8 with TRBJ2-5, with D maybe TRBD2 (6 bases). The V end lost 5 bases, the J end lost 5 bases, and 24 bases lay between the germline ends. The CDR3 is 17 residues long. CDR1 and CDR2 from the germline V gene are SGHVS and FQNEAQ. The chain's CDR3 is CASSPTRGSLREETQYF. CDR3 DNA (partial): TGTGCCAGCAGCCCTACCCGGGGGTCGCTTCGTGAGGAGACC. The full variable domain, rest sourced from reference TRBV7-8 and TRBJ2-5, is GAGVSQSPRYKVAKRGQDVALRCDPISGHVSLFWYQQALGQGPEFLTYFQNEAQLDKSGLPSDRFFAERPEGSVSTLKIQRTQQEDSAVYLCASSPTRGSLREETQYFGPGTRLLVL.

Notes on this clone: The read ends 3 residues early relative to the CDR3; the germline J gene fills the gap. The chain links TRBV24-1 to TRBJ1-4; no definite D call. Germline V lookup: CDR1 KGHDR, CDR2 SFDVKD. V was trimmed by 3 bases and J by 8 bases, leaving 15 bases between them. The CDR3 is 15 residues long. The CDR3 sequence is CATSDRTGSGEKLFF. The sequenced part of the CDR3 DNA is TGTGCCACCAGTGATCGGACGGGCAGCGGCGAAAAA.

The chain's CDR3 is CAWSAGGGFSTTDTQYF. CDR3 DNA, as far as it was read: TGTGCCTGGAGCGCGGGCGGGGGGTTTTCAACGACAGATACG. This chain uses TRBV30 with TRBJ2-3; 8 nucleotides align to TRBD2. The read gets to within 3 residues of the CDR3 end, and the germline J gene fills in the rest. The CDR3 sequence is 17 residues long. The V gene's germline CDR1 is GTSNPN and CDR2 SVGIG (reference sequence). After removal of 3 bases from V and 3 bases from J, the junction contained 14 bases not matched to a gene.

This clone is deemed medium-sized by its frequency. This chain's CDR3 is CASRDRGWAAGANVLTF. Partial CDR3 DNA: TGTGCCAGTAGGGACAGGGGGTGGGCCGCTGGGGCCAACGTC. This rearrangement joins TRBV19 to TRBJ2-6, with 10 bases matching TRBD1. The read terminates 3 residues before the CDR3 end, so the remaining end is supplied by the germline J gene. V trimming: 6 bases; J trimming: 2 bases; junction bases outside the gene matches: 7. Germline lookup yields CDR1 LNHDA and CDR2 SQIVND (reference sequence). The CDR3 has 17 amino acids.

Judged by frequency, this clone is medium-sized. The read falls 3 residues short of the CDR3 end, and the missing part is taken from the germline J gene. The chain carries TRBV7-2 and TRBJ2-5; 13 bases are shared with TRBD2. CDR1 SGHTA and CDR2 FQGNSA come from the germline V gene. V was clipped by 5 bases and J by 7 bases; unmatched bases: 7. The CDR3 runs 15 residues. CDR3 DNA, as far as it was read: TGTGCCAGCAGCACGACTAGCGGGGGGAAAGGGACC. It specifies CASSTTSGGKGT. The entire CDR3 sequence reads CASSTTSGGKGTQYF.

By frequency, this clone is medium-sized (0.01 to 0.1%). The observed sequence ends 3 residues before the CDR3 terminus, with the missing tail filled in from the germline J gene. This chain connects TRBV5-1 to TRBJ2-5, with 16 bases matching TRBD2. The V gene end was trimmed by 4 bases and the J gene end by 4 bases; junction bases not matched to a gene: 10. The CDR3 contains 18 residues. Germline loops: CDR1 SGHRS, CDR2 YFSETQ. The chain's CDR3 is CASSTSGLAGGRGETQYF. The covered CDR3 bases are TGCGCCAGCAGCACCTCGGGACTAGCGGGGGGGCGGGGAGAGACC.

To note about this clone: The read is 3 residues too short to cover the CDR3 end, so that end is filled in from the germline J gene. The chain has TRBV4-1 and TRBJ2-5; TRBD1 matches 10 bases. This CDR3 spans 16 amino acids. The germline V gene encodes CDR1 MGHRA and CDR2 YSYEKL. V lost 4 bases and J lost 4; bases outside the gene matches: 9. Partial CDR3 DNA: TGCGCCAGCAGCCGCGGACAGGGGGAGACGGGAGAGACC. Its translation is CASSRGQGETGET. The CDR3, in full, reads CASSRGQGETGETQYF.